This is a list of T cell receptor beta chains from one sample in a study of human T cells and chemical hapten exposure. TCRdb reprocessed the RACE reads with MiXCR, giving one entry per CDR3 protein. The sample lists about 60,000 distinct CDR3 sequences, approximately 10% occurring once. The source material was whole blood, sampled in connection with sensitization to the hapten diphenylcyclopropenone (DPC). The receptor set was obtained from a woman aged 40 to 49 with alopecia areata. Some clones in this sample may be carry-over from other donors' samples. The CDR3 runs from the conserved cysteine through the conserved F or W. The D gene is left open where the match is weak. Clone size, where shown, is once, few, many, or a class for clones that have expanded.

CASSLDTWTNGYTF,TGCGCCAGCAGCCTTGATACATGGACGAATGGCTACACCTTC,few,TRBJ1-2,.,TRBV4-3
CASSLLAGGSNEQFF,TGTGCCAGCAGCCTACTAGCGGGAGGTTCGAATGAGCAGTTCTTC,many,TRBJ2-1,TRBD2,TRBV11-2
CSARDGRGISYEQYF,TGCAGTGCTAGAGATGGTAGGGGGATCTCCTACGAGCAGTACTTC,.,TRBJ2-7,.,TRBV20-1
CASSPRFTDTQYF,TGTGCCAGCAGCCCCCGCTTCACAGATACGCAGTATTTT,.,TRBJ2-3,.,TRBV7-2
CASSYGASPSGNTIYF,TGTGCCAGCAGTTACGGGGCTTCTCCCTCTGGAAACACCATATATTTT,.,TRBJ1-3,.,TRBV6-5
CASQPFTGRTGELFF,TGTGCCAGCCAACCGTTCACCGGACGGACCGGGGAGCTGTTTTTT,many,TRBJ2-2,.,TRBV2
CASSPRLGGGTGETQYF,TGTGCCAGCAGCCCACGTCTTGGCGGGGGGACTGGAGAGACCCAGTACTTC,.,TRBJ2-5,TRBD2,TRBV3-1
CASSEMGRRETQYF,TGTGCCAGCAGTGAAATGGGGCGGAGGGAGACCCAGTACTTC,.,TRBJ2-5,.,TRBV2
CASSVMAGQETQYF,TGTGCCAGCAGCGTAATGGCGGGACAAGAGACCCAGTACTTC,many,TRBJ2-5,.,TRBV9
CAWSVGYRPETQYF,TGTGCCTGGAGTGTAGGGTATAGGCCAGAGACCCAGTACTTC,few,TRBJ2-5,.,TRBV30
CSARVATVNTEAFF,TGCAGTGCTAGGGTTGCGACAGTGAACACTGAAGCTTTCTTT,.,TRBJ1-1,.,TRBV20-1
CAWSRRAAGIDNQPQHF,TGTGCCTGGAGTCGGAGGGCCGCGGGAATCGACAATCAGCCCCAGCATTTT,.,TRBJ1-5,.,TRBV30
CSARDMGGIGQPQHF,TGCAGTGCTAGAGATATGGGAGGGATCGGCCAGCCCCAGCATTTT,many,TRBJ1-5,.,TRBV20-1
CASKYQGVYGYTF,TGTGCCAGCAAATACCAGGGGGTCTATGGCTACACCTTC,few,TRBJ1-2,TRBD1,TRBV6-6
CASSQEGGRAFYNEQFF,TGTGCCAGCAGTCAAGAGGGCGGGAGGGCCTTCTACAATGAGCAGTTCTTC,.,TRBJ2-1,TRBD2,TRBV7-2
CASSFDPGGTEAFF,TGTGCCAGCAGTTTCGACCCCGGGGGAACTGAAGCTTTCTTT,.,TRBJ1-1,.,TRBV6-2/TRBV6-3
CASRSGRNTGELFF,TGTGCCAGCCGGAGCGGGAGAAACACCGGGGAGCTGTTTTTT,many,TRBJ2-2,TRBD2,TRBV7-2
CASSLAPGAGQWAYEQYF,TGTGCCAGCAGCTTAGCCCCGGGGGCGGGTCAGTGGGCCTACGAGCAGTACTTC,.,TRBJ2-7,.,TRBV7-2
CASSLEATGNYGYTF,TGTGCCAGCAGCTTAGAGGCTACAGGAAACTATGGCTACACCTTC,many,TRBJ1-2,.,TRBV7-2
CASSYPTGGSYTGELFF,TGTGCCAGCAGTTACCCGACAGGGGGCTCCTACACCGGGGAGCTGTTTTTT,few,TRBJ2-2,TRBD1,TRBV6-2/TRBV6-3
CASSQARRDYNEQFF,TGTGCCAGCAGCCAAGCCCGGCGGGACTACAATGAGCAGTTCTTC,few,TRBJ2-1,.,TRBV14
CATSRRGSDTQYF,TGTGCCACCAGCAGGAGGGGGTCAGATACGCAGTATTTT,.,TRBJ2-3,.,TRBV15
CASSLHQGTGDSGANVLTF,TGTGCCAGTAGTCTGCACCAAGGGACAGGAGACTCTGGGGCCAACGTCCTGACTTTC,few,TRBJ2-6,TRBD1,TRBV19
CASSLGQGERNEQFF,TGTGCCAGCAGCTTAGGACAGGGAGAACGTAATGAGCAGTTCTTC,few,TRBJ2-1,TRBD1,TRBV7-9